The rows below give T cell receptor beta chains drawn from one sample of a study of blood T cell repertoires in COVID-19. Some clones are missing from TCRdb's copy, which holds only in-frame ones; the method was immunoSEQ multiplex PCR. The sample has hundreds of thousands of clones, roughly 91% seen once. The sequencing sample was made of PBMCs or T cells enriched from blood (not recorded which). These receptors were collected from a woman in her twenties or thirties with acute COVID-19. Both conserved end residues are trimmed from each CDR3.

>TRBV6-1|TRBJ2-1
ASSDPTSGGEQF
>TRBV2|TRBJ1-2
ASRWDSSNYGYT
>TRBV5-1|TRBJ1-1
ASSLTGWNTEAF
>TRBV5-1|TRBJ2-5
ASSLEAAGSVSQETQY
>TRBV9|TRBJ1-4
ASSVAGTPGSFTPNEKLF
>TRBV6-5|TRBJ1-4
ASSRTRNDEKLF
>TRBV2|TRBJ1-5
ASARDRLNQPQH
>TRBV4-1|TRBJ2-4
ASSQSSGENIQY
>TRBV7-2|TRBJ2-1
ASSKVGAGEQF
>TRBV6-4|TRBJ2-1
ASSTGTGSYNEQF
>TRBV9|TRBJ1-2
ASSVGWGNYGYT
>TRBV9|TRBJ2-1
ASSVSMYGGAIYEQF
>TRBV30|TRBJ1-4
AWSPSVDEKLF
>TRBV19|TRBJ2-4
ASSLGRAKNIQY
>TRBV30|TRBJ1-6
AWTLGAGNSPLH
>TRBV6-1|TRBJ1-2
ASSVRTGARQLDGYT
>TRBV27|TRBJ1-2
ASSLRGGGGGYT
>TRBV30|TRBJ1-5
AWTLDSSNQPQH
>TRBV5-1|TRBJ1-1
ASSFAGEAF
>TRBV10-3|TRBJ1-1
AISVAGQNTEAF
>TRBV4-1|TRBJ2-2
ASSRVSSGRTGELF
>TRBV11-2|TRBJ1-2
ASSVSGTGIGGYT
>TRBV5-4|TRBJ2-3
ASSSRASGGAFTDTQY
>TRBV19|TRBJ1-4
ASRKQGSEKLF
>TRBV18|TRBJ1-2
ASSPRQGEGYT